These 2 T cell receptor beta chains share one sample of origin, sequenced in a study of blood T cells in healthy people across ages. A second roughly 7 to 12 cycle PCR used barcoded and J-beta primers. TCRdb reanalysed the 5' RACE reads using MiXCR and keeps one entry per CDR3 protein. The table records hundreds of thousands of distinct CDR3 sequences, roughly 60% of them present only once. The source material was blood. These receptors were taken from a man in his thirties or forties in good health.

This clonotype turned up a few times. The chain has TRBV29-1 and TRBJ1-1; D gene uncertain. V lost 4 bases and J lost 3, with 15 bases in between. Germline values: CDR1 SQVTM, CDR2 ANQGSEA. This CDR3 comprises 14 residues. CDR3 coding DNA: TGCAGCGTTGGGTGGCCCCCTGGGGACACTGAAGCTTTCTTT. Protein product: CSVGWPPGDTEAFF.

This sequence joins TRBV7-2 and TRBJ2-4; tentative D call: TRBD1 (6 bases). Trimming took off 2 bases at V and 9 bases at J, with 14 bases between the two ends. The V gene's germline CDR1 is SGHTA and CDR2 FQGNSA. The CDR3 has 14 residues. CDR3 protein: CASSLSTGNGIQYF. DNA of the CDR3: TGTGCCAGCAGCTTATCCACAGGGAATGGCATTCAGTACTTC.